This entry concerns a single T cell receptor beta chain. No antigen is known for it. Per germline, CDR1 MNHNS and CDR2 SASEGT. The CDR3 loop spans 15 amino acids. V trimming: 6 bases; J trimming: 3 bases; junction bases outside the gene matches: 8. Profiling relied on immunoSEQ multiplex PCR, and the TCRdb table lists in-frame clones only, not all of them. The sample includes 40,000 or so clones, over 85% of them seen just once. These data originate in a study of graft-versus-host responses after intestinal transplantation. About the research overall: Transplant types were multivisceral, liver-intestinal, or isolated intestinal. All of the recipients had induction that used anti-thymocyte globulin, then tacrolimus and steroids for about 3 years. Study results and caveats: Clonal ratios of graft-versus-host to host-versus-graft in allografts were high for patients exhibiting graft-donor T cell macrochimerism.

The specimen comprised PBMCs, sampled around 730 days after intestinal transplantation. The J gene is TRBJ1-5, the V gene TRBV6-1; 7 bases align to TRBD1. The receptor comes from a human patient who received an intestinal transplant, so some T cells may come from the graft donor. In DNA, the CDR3 is TGTGCCAGCAGCCGAACAGGGGCGTACAATCAGCCCCAGCATTTT. Amino acids: CASSRTGAYNQPQHF.